Following are 18 T cell receptor beta chains from one sample sequenced in a study of tissue T cells after allogeneic stem cell transplantation. Measured with immunoSEQ multiplex PCR; TCRdb has only the in-frame clones, and not every one. The sample comprises some 6,300 clones, approximately 52% of which are singletons, and 6% to 8% rests with the top ten. Specified time point: mouse harvest day 7 after allogeneic transplant. Mouse grafts combined 10^7 T-cell-depleted bone marrow cells with 10^6 splenic CD5+ T cells. The material sequenced was gut tissue. The receptors here all came from a female BALB/c mouse given C57BL/6 T cells with graft-versus-host disease after an allogeneic hematopoietic cell transplant.

On this clone itself: Gene names and germline refer to mouse. The read is 1 residue too short to cover the CDR3 end, so that end is filled in from the germline J gene. The chain combines TRBV23 with TRBJ1-4; the table names TRBD1, a call not compared with the DNA. Germline values: CDR1 KGHTA, CDR2 FQNQQP. The length of the CDR3 is 17 residues. CDR3 in amino acids: CSSSQSRQIISNERLFF. CDR3 bases read: TGCTCCAGCAGTCAATCGAGACAAATAATTTCCAACGAAAGATTATTT.

Concerning this clone itself: The germline and genes are mouse ones. The read falls 1 residue short of the CDR3 end, and the missing part is taken from the germline J gene. The chain combines TRBV2 with TRBJ1-4; D gene ambiguous. Germline CDR1 is LGHNA and CDR2 is YSYQKL. V lost 0 bases and J lost 0, with 5 bases in between. The CDR3 consists of 15 residues. The CDR3 sequence is CASSQDGVSNERLFF. Partial CDR3 DNA: TGTGCCAGCAGCCAAGATGGGGTTTCCAACGAAAGATTATTT.

In regard to this clone: Mouse gene names apply. The read terminates 1 residue ahead of where the CDR3 ends, so the germline J gene completes it. The chain links TRBV3 to TRBJ1-6, with TRBD1 matching 7 bases. TRBJ1-6 is known as an ORF, though its function is uncertain. CDR1 is SNHLY and CDR2 is FYNGKV in the germline V gene (reference sequence). This CDR3 has 14 residues. J gave up 4 bases and V 5 bases, and 2 bases lay outside the gene matches. The chain's CDR3 is CASSLGQYNSPLYF. CDR3 bases read: TGTGCCAGCAGCCTGGGACAGTATAATTCGCCCCTCTAC.

Of note for this clone: Mouse gene names apply. The CDR3 end falls 1 residue outside the read, so it is completed with the germline J gene. The J gene is TRBJ2-3, the V gene TRBV26; D is unclear. Germline CDR1 KGHPV, CDR2 FQNQEV (reference sequence). V was trimmed by 5 bases and J by 2 bases, leaving 8 bases between them. The CDR3 has 13 residues. The CDR3 reads CASSTTYAETLYF. The CDR3 bases that were read are TGTGCCAGCAGTACGACTTATGCAGAAACGCTGTAT.

About this clone itself: The genes are named according to mouse. The observed sequence ends 1 residue before the CDR3 terminus, with the missing tail filled in from the germline J gene. J is TRBJ2-1 and V is TRBV15, with 11 bases that match TRBD2. CDR1 and CDR2 from the germline V gene are SGHND and FRSKSL. The CDR3 has 15 residues. The V segment lost 6 bases and the J segment 2 bases; nucleotides outside the gene matches: 3. CDR3 DNA, as far as it was read: TGTGCCAGCAGGGGGACTGGGGGTCACTATGCTGAGCAGTTC. This sequence encodes CASRGTGGHYAEQF. From start to end, the CDR3 is CASRGTGGHYAEQFF. Filled out from reference TRBV15 and TRBJ2-1, the complete variable domain reads DAGVTQTPRHEVAEKGQTIILKCEPVSGHNDLFWYRQTKIQGLELLSYFRSKSLMEDGGAFKDRFKAEMLNSSFSTLKIQPTEPKDSAVYLCASRGTGGHYAEQFFGPGTRLTVL.

Comments on this clone: Mouse gene names and germline throughout. The DNA ends 1 residue before the CDR3 does, and the rest of the CDR3 is filled in from the germline J gene. The rearrangement joins TRBV26 to TRBJ1-3; D perhaps matches TRBD1 (6 bases). This CDR3 has 15 residues. Trimming removed 3 bases at V and 0 bases at J, with 9 bases between. Per the germline V gene, CDR1 is KGHPV and CDR2 is FQNQEV (reference sequence). The sequenced CDR3 bases are TGTGCCAGCAGTCTTGGGACAATTTCTGGAAATACGCTCTAT. Its translation is CASSLGTISGNTLY. The entire CDR3 reads CASSLGTISGNTLYF.

As regards this clone: Genes and germline are mouse. The read ends 1 residue early relative to the CDR3; the germline J gene fills the gap. This chain uses TRBV26 with TRBJ2-5; 10 nucleotides agree with TRBD2. This CDR3 region has 14 residues. J was trimmed by 4 bases and V by 2 bases; bases with no gene match: 0. The V gene's germline CDR1 is KGHPV and CDR2 FQNQEV (reference sequence). CDR3 DNA (partial): TGTGCCAGCAGTCTGGGGACTGGGGAAGACACCCAGTAC. Amino acids: CASSLGTGEDTQY. The whole CDR3 protein is CASSLGTGEDTQYF.

On this clone itself: Gene names refer to mouse genes. The CDR3 end lies 1 residue beyond the end of the read and is filled in from the germline J gene. The rearrangement joins TRBV13-3 to TRBJ2-7; unclear D gene. There are 12 residues in the CDR3. Germline lookup yields CDR1 NNHDY and CDR2 SYVADS. V dropped 0 bases and J dropped 4 bases, with 5 bases sitting between them. The CDR3 spells CASSDAWYEQYF. CDR3 DNA, as far as it was read: TGTGCCAGCAGTGATGCCTGGTATGAACAGTAC.

Notes on this clone: Gene names follow the mouse nomenclature. The read halts 1 residue ahead of the CDR3 end, with the missing end drawn from the germline J gene. This chain uses TRBV1 with TRBJ2-4; TRBD1 agrees at 8 bases. There are 14 residues in the CDR3. Trimming took 1 base from V and 3 from J; bases not matched to a gene: 0. The germline V gene encodes CDR1 NSQYPW and CDR2 LRSPGD (reference sequence). The part of the CDR3 DNA that was read is TGCACCTGCAGTGCAGGACAGGGGCAAAACACCTTGTAC. Protein product: CTCSAGQGQNTLY. The whole CDR3 sequence reads CTCSAGQGQNTLYF.

In regard to this clone: Gene names are mouse gene names. Read sequence stops 1 residue before the CDR3 end, and the germline J gene provides the missing end. This rearrangement joins TRBV16 to TRBJ2-7; possible D gene TRBD1, 5 bases. The CDR3 loop spans 13 amino acids. CDR1 is SGHSA and CDR2 is FRNQAP in the germline V gene. Trimming removed 4 bases at V and 1 base at J, with 8 bases between. The covered CDR3 bases are TGTGCAAGCAGCTCTCAGGGTTCCTATGAACAGTAC. This sequence encodes CASSSQGSYEQY. The entire CDR3 is CASSSQGSYEQYF.

As to this clone: Genes and germline are mouse. The CDR3 is cut off 1 residue early in the read; its end comes from the germline J gene. This sequence joins TRBV26 and TRBJ1-6, with a tentative D call TRBD1 (6 bases). TRBJ1-6 is labeled an ORF, and its function is uncertain. V lost 4 bases to trimming and J lost 4 bases, with 8 bases between them. The CDR3 runs to 14 residues. Germline V lookup: CDR1 KGHPV, CDR2 FQNQEV (reference sequence). Here the CDR3 reads CASSRTEYNSPLYF. CDR3 bases read: TGTGCCAGCAGTCGGACAGAATATAATTCGCCCCTCTAC.

Regarding this clone: Mouse names are used for the genes. The read terminates 1 residue ahead of where the CDR3 ends, so the germline J gene completes it. This chain connects TRBV26 to TRBJ2-1; possible D gene TRBD2, 6 bases. Trimming took off 0 bases at V and 0 bases at J, with 6 bases between the two ends. CDR3 length: 15 residues. Germline V gene lookup returns CDR1 KGHPV and CDR2 FQNQEV (reference sequence). The CDR3 region is CASSLSGLNYAEQFF. The CDR3 bases that were read are TGTGCCAGCAGTCTGTCGGGACTTAACTATGCTGAGCAGTTC. Filled out from reference TRBV26 and TRBJ2-1, the complete variable domain reads NSKVIQTPRYLVKGQGQKAKMRCIPEKGHPVVFWYQQNKNNEFKFLINFQNQEVLQQIDMTEKRFSAECPSNSPCSLEIQSSEAGDSALYLCASSLSGLNYAEQFFGPGTRLTVL.

This clone was detected only once. Mouse names are used for the genes. With the read ending 1 residue before the CDR3 end, the germline J gene is used to fill in that end. V gene TRBV12-2 combines with J gene TRBJ1-2; D may be TRBD1 (6 bases). Germline CDR1 SGHLS, CDR2 HYDKME. V lost 0 bases and J 0 bases, leaving 7 bases between the germline ends. This CDR3 has 14 amino acids. CDR3 region: CASSLNRANSDYTF. The sequenced CDR3 bases are TGTGCCAGCTCTCTCAACAGGGCAAACTCCGACTACACC.

This clone has a handful of counts. Genes and germline come from the mouse. The CDR3 end is not reached by the read, which stops 1 residue before it; the germline J gene fills it in. The genes are TRBV13-2 and TRBJ1-2; D gene ambiguous. Germline loops: CDR1 NNHNN, CDR2 SYGAGS (reference sequence). The V gene lost 5 bases and the J gene lost 1 base, with 6 bases spanning the gap. This CDR3 comprises 12 residues. The CDR3 bases that were read are TGTGCCAGCGGGACAATAAACTCCGACTACACC. This translates into CASGTINSDYT. The complete CDR3 reads CASGTINSDYTF.

In this sample, this clone turned up once. These gene names are mouse names. The read ends 1 residue early relative to the CDR3; the germline J gene fills the gap. This CDR3 is also generated by other DNA sequences in the sample. This chain joins TRBV13-3 and TRBJ2-3; D perhaps matches TRBD1 (6 bases). V was clipped by 2 bases and J by 0 bases, with 13 bases between them. This CDR3 is 16 amino acids long. The germline V gene has CDR1 NNHDY and CDR2 SYVADS. Incomplete CDR3 DNA: TGTGCCAGCAGTGACCTCGGACAGCCTAGTGCAGAAACGCTGTAT. This sequence encodes CASSDLGQPSAETLY. The full CDR3 is CASSDLGQPSAETLYF.

Worth noting for this clone: The listed genes are named as in mouse. The read comes to an end 1 residue before the CDR3 does, leaving the germline J gene to fill in the end. The rearrangement uses TRBV26 and TRBJ2-7; D is unresolved. The germline V and J ends were trimmed by 3 bases and 0 bases, with 6 bases remaining between them. CDR1 and CDR2 from the germline V gene are KGHPV and FQNQEV (reference sequence). The CDR3 is 13 amino acids. CDR3 DNA, as far as it was read: TGTGCCAGCAGTCTAAGGGTCTCCTATGAACAGTAC. Protein: CASSLRVSYEQY. From start to end, the CDR3 is CASSLRVSYEQYF.

There are a few counts of this clone. Gene names and germline match the mouse. The CDR3 end lies 1 residue beyond the end of the read and is filled in from the germline J gene. The chain is built from TRBV17 and TRBJ1-4, with a weak D call TRBD1 (6 bases). V gave up 5 bases and J gave up 5 bases, with 12 bases separating them. Germline lookup yields CDR1 MNHDT and CDR2 YYDKIL. The length of the CDR3 is 14 residues. The CDR3 sequence: CASSVQGGNERLFF. The part of the CDR3 DNA that was read is TGTGCTAGCAGTGTACAGGGAGGGAACGAAAGATTATTT.

A remark on this clone: Gene and germline names: mouse. The sequence runs out 1 residue before the end of the CDR3; the remainder is reconstructed from the germline J gene. J is TRBJ2-3 and V is TRBV26, with TRBD2 identical over 9 bases. The CDR3 runs 16 residues. The ends lost 5 bases at V and 1 base at J; junction bases unmatched: 7. CDR1 and CDR2 from the germline V gene are KGHPV and FQNQEV (reference sequence). The CDR3 here is CASSSVGGRGAETLYF. The CDR3 DNA, read in part, is TGTGCCAGCAGTTCGGTGGGGGGGCGCGGTGCAGAAACGCTGTAT.